This entry lists 27 T cell receptor beta chains sequenced from one sample in a study of blood T cell repertoires in COVID-19. Using immunoSEQ multiplex PCR, the repertoire was profiled, and TCRdb retains in-frame clones only, with some absent. The data hold approximately 100,000 clones, with more than 70% observed a single time. The specimen was peripheral blood. The receptors here all came from a woman older than 75 in a cohort sampled during active COVID-19.

The V gene is TRBV19, the J gene TRBJ2-1; tentatively, D is TRBD2 (6 bases). CDR3 length: 14 residues. Germline values: CDR1 LNHDA, CDR2 SQIVND (reference sequence). V was cut by 5 bases and J by 4 bases, with 12 bases left in between. In nucleotides, the CDR3 is TGTGCCAGTAGTCCGGGACTTTCATACAATGAGCAGTTCTTC. Translated, it gives CASSPGLSYNEQFF.

The chain links TRBV28 to TRBJ1-4, with TRBD1 matching 8 bases. There are 15 residues in the CDR3. Trimming removed 5 bases from V and 6 bases from J; junction bases left unmatched: 8. Looked up from germline, CDR1 is MDHEN and CDR2 is SYDVKM. The CDR3 coding sequence is TGTGCCAGCAGTGGCCCACAGGGGGGTTATGAAAAACTGTTTTTT. It specifies CASSGPQGGYEKLFF.

This CDR3 reads CAIKDRTGAASEAFF. The CDR3 DNA is TGTGCCATCAAAGACCGGACAGGGGCTGCATCTGAAGCTTTCTTT. This chain connects TRBV28 to TRBJ1-1, with TRBD1 identical over 9 bases. The CDR3 has 15 residues. Germline-derived CDR1 and CDR2 are MDHEN and SYDVKM. V dropped 10 bases and J dropped 6; count of bases not matched to a gene: 15.

CDR3: CASTQGKIGYTF. The CDR3 DNA sequence: TGTGCCAGCACCCAGGGGAAGATAGGCTACACCTTC. The gene calls are TRBV7-9 and TRBJ1-2; a possible D gene is TRBD1 (6 bases). Germline CDR1 is SEHNR and CDR2 is FQNEAQ (reference sequence). Trimming removed 7 bases at V and 8 bases at J, with 14 bases between. This CDR3 has 12 residues.

J is TRBJ2-3 and V is TRBV14; no clear D. Germline V lookup: CDR1 SGHDN, CDR2 FVKESK. V lost 0 bases, J lost 9 bases, and 13 bases lay in between. The CDR3 consists of 14 residues. The CDR3 DNA reads TGTGCCAGCAGCCAAGATATTGCAGCGACCACGCAGTATTTT. This sequence encodes CASSQDIAATTQYF. The complete variable domain, with remaining parts taken from reference TRBV14 and TRBJ2-3, reads EAGVTQFPSHSVIEKGQTVTLRCDPISGHDNLYWYRRVMGKEIKFLLHFVKESKQDESGMPNNRFLAERTGGTYSTLKVQPAELEDSGVYFCASSQDIAATTQYFGPGTRLTVL.

This clone was picked up one time. The chain is built from TRBV6-2 or TRBV6-3 and TRBJ1-4; 10 bases line up with TRBD1. The V segment lost 6 bases and the J segment 7 bases; nucleotides outside the gene matches: 11. The germline V gene encodes CDR1 MNHEY and CDR2 SVGEGT. The CDR3 loop spans 16 amino acids. The CDR3 DNA sequence: TGTGCCAGCAGCTTCGACAGGGGGCTGATGACTGAAAAACTGTTTTTT. Translated, it gives CASSFDRGLMTEKLFF.

The rearrangement links TRBV11-2 to TRBJ1-3; D is uncertain. Germline loops: CDR1 SGHAT, CDR2 FQNNGV. V was shortened by 6 bases and J by 2 bases, with 17 bases between the two germline ends. The CDR3 has 16 amino acids. Here the CDR3 DNA reads TGTGCCAGCAGTAGAAGTTCGGGGTATGCTGGAAACACCATATATTTT. Amino acids: CASSRSSGYAGNTIYF.

The chain couples TRBV28 to TRBJ2-7; no clear D. V was shortened by 5 bases and J by 3 bases, with 8 bases between the two germline ends. Germline V gene sequence: CDR1 MDHEN, CDR2 SYDVKM. This CDR3 has 12 amino acids. CDR3 residues: CASSGDFYEQYF. CDR3 bases: TGTGCCAGCAGTGGAGACTTCTACGAGCAGTACTTC.

The rearrangement uses TRBV3-1 (or the pseudogene TRBV3-2) and TRBJ1-5, with D unresolved. Per germline, CDR1 LGHDT and CDR2 YNNKEL (reference sequence). The CDR3 length is 16 residues. Trimming pared 0 bases from V and 1 base from J, leaving 10 bases between. The CDR3 nucleotides read TGTGCCAGCAGCCAAGATCACGGGTTGAGCAATCAGCCCCAGCATTTT. Protein product: CASSQDHGLSNQPQHF.

This chain links TRBV29-1 with TRBJ1-1; TRBD1 agrees at 8 bases. Losses at the gene ends were 7 bases for V and 5 bases for J; bases not matched to a gene: 6. Germline V gene data show CDR1 as SQVTM and CDR2 as ANQGSEA. CDR3 length equals 12 residues. The CDR3 loop reads CSAGGTRTEAFF. The CDR3 DNA reads TGCAGCGCAGGGGGCACGAGGACTGAAGCTTTCTTT.

The V gene is TRBV27, the J gene TRBJ2-5, with D unresolved. Trimming pared 0 bases from V and 5 bases from J, leaving 7 bases between. This CDR3 spans 13 amino acids. The germline gives CDR1 MNHEY, CDR2 SMNVEV (reference sequence). The CDR3 sequence is CASSLSFSETQYF. For the CDR3, the DNA is TGTGCCAGCAGTTTATCGTTTAGCGAGACCCAGTACTTC.

In DNA form, the CDR3 reads TGCGCCAGCTCCCCCTTGGGCCTGAACACTGAAGCTTTCTTT. Translation: CASSPLGLNTEAFF. The chain combines TRBV10-2 with TRBJ1-1; D not certain. This CDR3 is 14 amino acids long. Germline lookup yields CDR1 WSHSY and CDR2 SAAADI. V was trimmed by 8 bases and J by 0 bases, leaving 13 bases between them.

This rearrangement joins TRBV21-1 to TRBJ1-6; the DNA was not compared with TRBD1, the D call given in the table. TRBV21-1 represents a pseudogene. This CDR3 has 12 residues. This CDR3 is CASRERGSPLHF. CDR3 nucleotide sequence: TGTGCCAGCAGAGAAAGGGGATCACCCCTCCACTTT.

V usage is TRBV7-9 and J usage is TRBJ1-5; D is unresolved. The CDR3 sequence is 15 residues long. Germline CDR1 SEHNR, CDR2 FQNEAQ (reference sequence). V dropped 8 bases and J dropped 2 bases, with 16 bases sitting between them. In DNA, the CDR3 is TGTGCCAGCGGTGAACAGTCCATGGGCAATCAGCCCCAGCATTTT. Its protein product is CASGEQSMGNQPQHF.

This chain links TRBV6-6 with TRBJ1-5; 8 nucleotides match TRBD1. J gave up 6 bases and V 2 bases, and 9 bases lay outside the gene matches. Germline values: CDR1 MNHNY, CDR2 SVGAGI (reference sequence). The CDR3 runs 16 residues. CDR3 DNA sequence: TGTGCCAGCAGTTACCGGACAGGGAGTAGAGGTCAGCCCCAGCATTTT. This encodes CASSYRTGSRGQPQHF.

This chain joins TRBV6-6 and TRBJ2-2; D is unresolved. Trimming shortened V by 6 bases and J by 7 bases, and 9 bases separated the two germline ends. The CDR3 loop spans 12 amino acids. Germline CDR1 reads MNHNY; CDR2 reads SVGAGI (reference sequence). This CDR3 is CASRITGGELFF. The CDR3 bases are TGTGCCAGCAGGATTACGGGCGGGGAGCTGTTTTTT.

The chain recombines TRBV6-5 with TRBJ2-7, with 10 bases aligning to TRBD1. V lost 2 bases and J lost 6; bases outside the gene matches: 7. This CDR3 has 15 amino acids. The germline V gene encodes CDR1 MNHEY and CDR2 SVGAGI. CDR3: CASSYPTGGLSEQYF. DNA of the CDR3: TGTGCCAGCAGTTACCCGACAGGGGGCCTTTCCGAGCAGTACTTC.

V is TRBV21-1 and J is TRBJ2-7; the table names TRBD1, a call not compared with the DNA. TRBV21-1 is a pseudogene locus. The CDR3 length is 15 residues. CDR3 DNA sequence: TGTGCCAGCAGCAATAATCGGACAGCCACCTACGAGCAGTACTTC. It specifies CASSNNRTATYEQYF.

The chain has TRBV18 and TRBJ2-1, with a weak D call TRBD2 (6 bases). The CDR3 extends over 12 amino acids. Per germline, CDR1 KGHSH and CDR2 LQKENI. V was cut by 4 bases and J by 10 bases, with 11 bases left in between. CDR3 region: CASSQGGLEQFF. For the CDR3, the DNA is TGTGCCAGCTCACAAGGAGGACTAGAGCAGTTCTTC. The full variable domain, with the rest looked up from reference TRBV18 and TRBJ2-1, is NAGVMQNPRHLVRRRGQEARLRCSPMKGHSHVYWYRQLPEEGLKFMVYLQKENIIDESGMPKERFSAEFPKEGPSILRIQQVVRGDSAAYFCASSQGGLEQFFGPGTRLTVL.

The chain is built from TRBV5-1 and TRBJ2-3, with 7 bases matching TRBD2. The germline V gene encodes CDR1 SGHRS and CDR2 YFSETQ. V lost 3 bases to trimming and J lost 9 bases; unmatched junction nucleotides: 16. The CDR3 loop spans 16 amino acids. CDR3 nucleotide sequence: TGCGCCAGCAGCTCCCTGGGGGGGAACACGCTTAGGACGCAGTATTTT. As protein: CASSSLGGNTLRTQYF.

The chain carries TRBV4-1 and TRBJ1-2; unclear D gene. Per germline, CDR1 MGHRA and CDR2 YSYEKL. Trimming pared 4 bases from V and 6 bases from J, leaving 21 bases between. The CDR3 loop spans 16 amino acids. CDR3 sequence reads: CASSPSAGSGTHGYTF. The CDR3 region has the DNA TGCGCCAGCAGCCCTTCAGCGGGGAGTGGCACACATGGCTACACCTTC.

This clone was observed a handful of times. The chain employs TRBV4-1 and TRBJ1-5, with TRBD1 as a possible D gene (6 bases). Germline V gene data show CDR1 as MGHRA and CDR2 as YSYEKL. The CDR3 length is 15 residues. V lost 1 base and J 4 bases, leaving 11 bases between the germline ends. This chain's CDR3 is CASSQGDIQNQPQHF. The CDR3 region has the DNA TGCGCCAGCAGCCAAGGGGACATCCAAAATCAGCCCCAGCATTTT.

This clone has a single count. The CDR3 nucleotides read TGTGCCACTTTAGACAGGGGAGTGAATAATTCACCCCTCCACTTT. This gives the protein CATLDRGVNNSPLHF. The chain has TRBV19 and TRBJ1-6; TRBD1 aligns across 8 bases. This CDR3 has 15 residues. Germline assignment: CDR1 LNHDA and CDR2 SQIVND (reference sequence). Unmatched junction bases numbered 10, after V lost 10 bases and J lost 5 bases.

V is TRBV6-5 and J is TRBJ2-3; 11 bases map to TRBD2. The CDR3 runs to 15 residues. With V trimmed by 5 bases and J by 3 bases, 4 bases remained unmatched. Germline lookup yields CDR1 MNHEY and CDR2 SVGAGI. The CDR3 DNA reads TGTGCCAGCAGTACGACTAGCGGGGAGACAGATACGCAGTATTTT. Encoded protein: CASSTTSGETDTQYF.

V and J are TRBV20-1 and TRBJ2-7; D perhaps matches TRBD1 (6 bases). From germline, CDR1 is DFQATT and CDR2 SNEGSKA (reference sequence). CDR3 length equals 11 residues. The ends were cut back, 5 bases at V and 3 bases at J, with 8 bases in the middle. CDR3 coding DNA: TGCAGTGCTGGACAGATCTACGAGCAGTACTTC. This sequence encodes CSAGQIYEQYF.

This clone has just one count. The chain links TRBV7-2 to TRBJ1-2; 7 bases agree with TRBD1. Germline values: CDR1 SGHTA, CDR2 FQGNSA. This CDR3 is 14 amino acids long. Trimming removed 5 bases from V and 8 bases from J; junction bases left unmatched: 11. In DNA form, the CDR3 reads TGTGCCAGCAGCCGTTCCAGGGGGGAGTTGGGCTACACCTTC. It yields the protein CASSRSRGELGYTF.

V and J are TRBV6-5 and TRBJ2-4, with 7 bases identical to TRBD1. J lost 8 bases, V lost 6 bases, and 7 bases had no gene match. This CDR3 comprises 13 residues. Germline V lookup: CDR1 MNHEY, CDR2 SVGAGI. CDR3 coding DNA: TGTGCCAGCAGACCAAGGGGGCTGGACATTCAGTACTTC. Translated, it gives CASRPRGLDIQYF.